The 11 T cell receptor beta chains below were found in one sample sequenced in a study of cytomegalovirus exposure and HLA in healthy donors. The protocol was immunoSEQ multiplex PCR, while the TCRdb copy is restricted to in-frame clones and leaves out a portion. The table records 200,000 or so clones, 84% of them present only once. The material sequenced was PBMCs. The receptors were sampled from a woman in her 30s in good health and CMV-seropositive.

The CDR3 DNA reads as TGTGCCAGCAGTGGACAGGATGAAAAACTGTTTTTT. Translation: CASSGQDEKLFF. The V gene is TRBV6-1, the J gene TRBJ1-4; D possibly corresponds to TRBD1 (6 bases). The germline V gene encodes CDR1 MNHNS and CDR2 SASEGT. V lost 4 bases and J lost 6, with 6 bases in between. CDR3 size: 12 residues.

This clone was observed a few times. The chain links TRBV7-9 to TRBJ2-7, with D uncertain. Deletions cut 5 bases from V and 3 bases from J, with 8 bases between. This CDR3 spans 12 amino acids. Looked up from germline, CDR1 is SEHNR and CDR2 is FQNEAQ (reference sequence). The CDR3: CASSAYSYEQYF. Here the CDR3 DNA reads TGTGCCAGCAGCGCATACAGCTACGAGCAGTACTTC.

The CDR3 sequence is CASSPPSGQRNTEAFF. The CDR3 DNA follows: TGTGCCAGTAGTCCCCCCTCGGGACAGCGGAACACTGAAGCTTTCTTT. The chain recombines TRBV19 with TRBJ1-1, with TRBD1 identical over 7 bases. CDR1 LNHDA and CDR2 SQIVND come from the germline V gene (reference sequence). The CDR3 is made up of 16 amino acids. Trimming at V came to 5 bases and at J to 1 base, leaving 10 bases not matched to a gene.

This chain connects TRBV9 to TRBJ1-2; possibly TRBD1 for D (5 bases). CDR1 and CDR2 from the germline V gene are SGDLS and YYNGEE. Trimming removed 0 bases at V and 8 bases at J, with 11 bases between. The CDR3 is made up of 13 amino acids. The CDR3 reads CASSVVPEGGYTF. DNA of the CDR3: TGTGCCAGCAGCGTAGTGCCGGAGGGGGGCTACACCTTC.

The chain is built from TRBV27 and TRBJ2-7; D remains ambiguous. Per the germline V gene, CDR1 is MNHEY and CDR2 is SMNVEV (reference sequence). This CDR3 has 14 residues. V lost 7 bases, J lost 0 bases, and 13 bases lay in between. CDR3 coding DNA: TGTGCCAGCACCACGTCCATGGCCTCCTACGAGCAGTACTTC. Its protein product is CASTTSMASYEQYF.

The chain carries TRBV5-1 and TRBJ1-1; maybe TRBD1 (5 bases). From germline, CDR1 is SGHRS and CDR2 YFSETQ. The CDR3 has 14 residues. The ends were cut back, 1 base at V and 2 bases at J, with 9 bases in the middle. CDR3 loop: CASSLLGGNTEAFF. Written as DNA, the CDR3 is TGCGCCAGCAGCTTGTTGGGGGGAAACACTGAAGCTTTCTTT.

The chain has TRBV6-5 and TRBJ2-1; tentatively, D is TRBD2 (5 bases). Trimming pared 2 bases from V and 0 bases from J, leaving 8 bases between. This CDR3 has 15 amino acids. The germline gives CDR1 MNHEY, CDR2 SVGAGI. The CDR3 region is CASSYAAGSYNEQFF. The DNA for the CDR3 is TGTGCCAGCAGTTACGCGGCGGGCTCCTACAATGAGCAGTTCTTC.

This chain joins TRBV25-1 and TRBJ2-1; 9 bases map to TRBD2. From germline, CDR1 is MGHDK and CDR2 SYGVNS. The junction had 1 base not matched to a gene; V was cut back by 3 bases and J by 7 bases. The CDR3 totals 13 residues. CDR3 in DNA: TGTGCCAGCAGTGAGACTAGCGGTAATGAGCAGTTCTTC. Its protein is CASSETSGNEQFF. The variable domain in full, with the rest retrieved from reference TRBV25-1 and TRBJ2-1, is EADIYQTPRYLVIGTGKKITLECSQTMGHDKMYWYQQDPGMELHLIHYSYGVNSTEKGDLSSESTVSRIRTEHFPLTLESARPSHTSQYLCASSETSGNEQFFGPGTRLTVL.

This chain uses TRBV25-1 with TRBJ2-7; D unresolved. Germline-derived CDR1 and CDR2 are MGHDK and SYGVNS. V dropped 4 bases and J dropped 3 bases, with 10 bases sitting between them. CDR3 length equals 13 residues. CDR3 DNA sequence: TGTGCCAGCAGTGTCACCGCTAACTACGAGCAGTACTTC. This translates into CASSVTANYEQYF.

The CDR3, as DNA: TGTGCCAGCAGCTTGATCGGGGGGCGCAGGGAGACCCAGTACTTC. Protein sequence: CASSLIGGRRETQYF. V is TRBV5-6 and J is TRBJ2-5; D perhaps matches TRBD2 (7 bases). This CDR3 contains 15 residues. V lost 1 base, J lost 5 bases, and 15 bases lay in between. Germline CDR1 reads SGHDT; CDR2 reads YYEEEE.

The chain uses TRBV9 and TRBJ2-2; tentative D call: TRBD2 (5 bases). This CDR3 has 17 amino acids. V was clipped by 0 bases and J by 2 bases, with 14 bases between them. Per the germline V gene, CDR1 is SGDLS and CDR2 is YYNGEE. DNA of the CDR3: TGTGCCAGCAGCGTAGGAGCACGAGGGCTCAACACCGGGGAGCTGTTTTTT. Residues: CASSVGARGLNTGELFF.